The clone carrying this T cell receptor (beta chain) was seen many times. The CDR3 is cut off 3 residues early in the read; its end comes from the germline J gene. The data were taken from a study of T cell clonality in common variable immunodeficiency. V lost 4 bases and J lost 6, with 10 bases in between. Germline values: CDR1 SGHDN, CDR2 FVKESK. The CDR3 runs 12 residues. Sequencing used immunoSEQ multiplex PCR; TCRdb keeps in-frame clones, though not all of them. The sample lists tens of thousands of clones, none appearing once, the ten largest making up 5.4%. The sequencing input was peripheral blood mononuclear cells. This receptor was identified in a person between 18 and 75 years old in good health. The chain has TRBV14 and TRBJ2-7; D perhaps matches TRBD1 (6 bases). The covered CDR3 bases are TGTGCCAGCAGCCTAGGGACACCCGAG. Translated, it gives CASSLGTPE. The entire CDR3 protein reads CASSLGTPEQYF.